This T cell receptor (beta chain) was documented in a study of human T cells and chemical hapten exposure (dated by TCRdb to the early 2020s). Background on the whole study: For sensitization, 2% DPC in acetone was applied to a 2 cm by 2 cm area of upper inner arm skin. Roughly 30 alopecia patients provided blood for TCR sequencing at one to four time points (pre-sensitization, 2, 6 and 24 weeks). Throughout the study period of roughly 24 weeks, patients also received therapeutic DPC doses to the scalp every week. Patch testing was performed on the upper back with Finn chambers containing 0.01% DPC, and the patch tests were scored after 6 days according to International Contact Dermatitis Research Group standards. Libraries were combined into a pool for sequencing, and differences in TCR yield between samples came mainly from small differences in library volumes within the pool. In alopecia patients, the study followed how the peripheral blood TCR repertoire changed in vivo over primary and secondary sensitization to diphenylcyclopropenone (DPC), a hapten. Blood was sampled from patients pre-sensitization (week 0) and at 2, 6 and about 24 weeks after DPC sensitization. The mostly female patient cohort included alopecia areata with under or over 50% scalp involvement, alopecia totalis and alopecia universalis.

The investigation overall reported the following: Expanded TCRs formed significantly more large CDR3 similarity clusters than pre-sensitization or healthy control sets, consistent with antigen-driven responses. After repeated subsampling, changes were observed in the strength of the expansion versus patch-test correlation and in the threshold at which the correlation became significant. Because every patient had alopecia, a presumed autoimmune disease, the patients' immune response might differ from that of healthy individuals. DPC sensitization did not change the number of TCRs with a frequency above 1 in 1000, and there was no evidence of changes in global repertoire structure. A positive correlation was found between the number of PT1 expanded TCRs and patch test score, with significance reached at thresholds 8, 16 and 32 but not 4.

The meaning of the sample's time point label: pre-sensitization, week 0. The treatment or condition label, as the study defines it: therapeutic diphenylcyclopropenone sensitization with weekly scalp DPC. At each patch-test visit, blood was drawn before the patch test was applied. Patients were eligible if aged 18 to 70, diagnosed with alopecia and judged suitable for DPC therapy, and pregnant patients were excluded. Total RNA was isolated from unfractionated whole blood collected in Tempus Blood RNA tubes. The table lists this clonotype with many counts. The clone's antigen remains unknown. No base-level quality is on record; no much larger clone is a single base apart. The protocol used for the library was RACE. Sequencer: NextSeq 500. During library preparation, unique molecular identifiers were attached to individual cDNA molecules so that TCRs could be counted in a quantitative, reproducible way. From each blood RNA sample, both TCR alpha and TCR beta chains were sequenced. The original pipeline was this. Samples had a median of roughly 98,000 TCRs, with a range from 23,224 to 690,600. V, J and CDR3 annotation of the TCR reads was carried out using the Decombinator software suite. For PS versus PT1 abundance plots, all samples were subsampled to the same number of TCRs (28,000). TCRs were defined as expanded if absent before sensitization and observed at least eight times at the 2-week time point. TCRdb took the public reads, trimmed them with fastp at Q25, ran MiXCR for clone calling and kept in-frame beta chains. Rows are combined by CDR3 protein, so each entry shows the most common genes and DNA. The authors' filters were not applied to this entry. Here the sample has around 380,000 distinct CDR3 sequences; around 5% occur a single time. Together, the top ten hold around 8.6% of the sample.

Trimming removed 0 bases from V and 1 base from J, leaving 11 bases between the germline ends. The CDR3 covers 17 residues, taking in both the cysteine and the phenylalanine. This entry keeps only the CDR3 DNA: 51 bases, framed from base 1. For CDR1 and CDR2, the germline V gene lists KGHDR and SFDVKD. This specimen consisted of whole blood, obtained in connection with sensitization to the hapten diphenylcyclopropenone (DPC). Recombination joined TRBV24-1 with TRBJ2-2; tentative D gene TRBD2, with 6 bases matching. This clonotype was sampled from a woman aged 18-30 years with alopecia areata. Some clones in this sample may be carry-over from other donors' samples. The DNA sequence is as follows: TGTGCCACCAGTGATTTGGGACTACCCCAGAACACCGGGGAGCTGTTTTTT. This is translated as CATSDLGLPQNTGELFF.